The 6 T cell receptor beta chains below come from one sample, sequenced in a study of vaccination and CD4 T cells after COVID-19. These TCRs' antigens remain unknown. Sequenced with the Oncomine TCR Beta short-read assay was DNA taken from cultured CD4+ T cells. Each CDR3 protein gets one entry after TCRdb re-called the PCR reads with MiXCR. Of about 11,000 distinct CDR3 sequences detected, around 70% appear once; the ten largest clones hold more than 9.5%. The treatment was: approximately 10-day PBMC culture with coronavirus spike peptide pools or control peptides (ViraFEST assay). Sequenced sample: CD4+ T cells from blood, cultured in vitro. Receptors were obtained from a human donor who had recovered from COVID-19.

The genes are TRBV27 and TRBJ2-7; TRBD2 matches 12 bases. The DNA end favors TRBJ2-5, so the J call may be wrong. CDR1 and CDR2 (germline): MNHEY, SMNVEV (reference sequence). This CDR3 has 15 residues. The CDR3 here is CASSPSGRAWETQYF. The CDR3 coding sequence is TGTGCCAGCAGCCCTAGCGGGAGGGCCTGGGAGACCCAGTACTTC.

This chain uses TRBV6-4 with TRBJ1-6; no clear D. This CDR3 has 19 residues. Trimming stripped 3 bases from V and 3 bases from J, with 21 bases between. The V gene's germline CDR1 is MRHNA and CDR2 SNTAGT. This chain's CDR3 is CASSEARPMEGYYNSPLHF. The CDR3 nucleotides read TGTGCCAGCAGTGAAGCCCGCCCCATGGAGGGCTACTATAATTCACCCCTCCACTTT.

This chain connects TRBV6-5 to TRBJ2-1, with D possibly TRBD2 on 5 matching bases. CDR3 length: 15 amino acids. Germline loops: CDR1 MNHEY, CDR2 SVGAGI. V was shortened by 2 bases and J by 4 bases, with 12 bases between the two germline ends. The CDR3 sequence: CASSYEGARYNEQFF. CDR3 bases: TGTGCCAGCAGTTACGAGGGCGCGAGGTACAATGAGCAGTTCTTC.

This clonotype was counted between two and nine times. The chain has TRBV20-1 and TRBJ2-7; D gene uncertain. The CDR3 covers 11 residues. V was shortened by 0 bases and J by 7 bases, with 7 bases between the two germline ends. Per the germline V gene, CDR1 is DFQATT and CDR2 is SNEGSKA (reference sequence). The CDR3 bases are TGCAGTGCTAGAGATCTACTGGAGCAGTACTTC. Its translation is CSARDLLEQYF.

The V gene is TRBV20-1, the J gene TRBJ2-5, with a weak D call TRBD2 (5 bases). The CDR3 runs 14 residues. Trimming took 1 base from V and 5 from J, leaving 14 bases between them. Germline-derived CDR1 and CDR2 are DFQATT and SNEGSKA (reference sequence). CDR3 in DNA: TGCAGTGCTAGAGTGGCAGGCCGCGGGGAGACCCAGTACTTC. Amino acids: CSARVAGRGETQYF.

This clonotype appeared a few times. The chain employs TRBV6-5 and TRBJ2-7; 9 bases match TRBD2. Losses at the gene ends were 2 bases for V and 5 bases for J; bases not matched to a gene: 7. This CDR3 contains 15 residues. CDR1 is MNHEY and CDR2 is SVGAGI in the germline V gene. CDR3 sequence reads: CASSYGSSSGNEQYF. The CDR3 DNA is TGTGCCAGCAGTTACGGGTCCTCTAGCGGGAACGAGCAGTACTTC.